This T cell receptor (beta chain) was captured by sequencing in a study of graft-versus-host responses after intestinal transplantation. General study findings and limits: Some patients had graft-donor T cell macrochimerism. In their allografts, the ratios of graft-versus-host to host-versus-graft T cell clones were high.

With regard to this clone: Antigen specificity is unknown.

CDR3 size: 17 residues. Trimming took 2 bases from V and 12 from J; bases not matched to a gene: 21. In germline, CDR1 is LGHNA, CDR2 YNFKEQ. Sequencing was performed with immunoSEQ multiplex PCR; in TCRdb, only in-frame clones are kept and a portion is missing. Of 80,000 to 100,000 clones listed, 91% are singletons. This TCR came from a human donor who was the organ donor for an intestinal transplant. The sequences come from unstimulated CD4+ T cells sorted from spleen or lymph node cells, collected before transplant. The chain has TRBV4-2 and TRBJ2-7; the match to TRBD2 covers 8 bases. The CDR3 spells CASSQFWSGIGGAALYF. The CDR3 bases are TGTGCCAGCAGCCAATTTTGGTCAGGGATCGGGGGGGCCGCTTTGTACTTC.